The TCR beta chain under discussion was sequenced for a study of PD-1 blockade in classical Hodgkin lymphoma. Findings of the study overall: TCR diversity in CD4+, not CD8+, cells rose significantly by C4D1.

Every patient relapsed after autologous stem cell transplantation, and brentuximab vedotin exposure varied. Best responses included complete response and partial response; otherwise, the best response was progressive disease. V was clipped by 3 bases and J by 3 bases, with 5 bases between them. Germline CDR1 and CDR2: SGHNT and YENEEA. The CDR3 sequence is 12 residues long. To note about this clone: Its antigen is undetermined.

Clones were read by immunoSEQ multiplex PCR, and TCRdb kept only the in-frame ones, dropping some. The repertoire holds roughly 70,000 clones, 71% seen once, with about 9.1% in the top ten. Sample: peripheral blood mononuclear cells (PBMCs), taken before the second cycle of nivolumab. This sequence was found in a human donor with classical Hodgkin lymphoma. The chain uses TRBV11-3 and TRBJ1-1; D is unresolved. CDR3 bases: TGTGCCAGCAGCTTCGGTGACACTGAAGCTTTCTTT. It is translated as CASSFGDTEAFF.